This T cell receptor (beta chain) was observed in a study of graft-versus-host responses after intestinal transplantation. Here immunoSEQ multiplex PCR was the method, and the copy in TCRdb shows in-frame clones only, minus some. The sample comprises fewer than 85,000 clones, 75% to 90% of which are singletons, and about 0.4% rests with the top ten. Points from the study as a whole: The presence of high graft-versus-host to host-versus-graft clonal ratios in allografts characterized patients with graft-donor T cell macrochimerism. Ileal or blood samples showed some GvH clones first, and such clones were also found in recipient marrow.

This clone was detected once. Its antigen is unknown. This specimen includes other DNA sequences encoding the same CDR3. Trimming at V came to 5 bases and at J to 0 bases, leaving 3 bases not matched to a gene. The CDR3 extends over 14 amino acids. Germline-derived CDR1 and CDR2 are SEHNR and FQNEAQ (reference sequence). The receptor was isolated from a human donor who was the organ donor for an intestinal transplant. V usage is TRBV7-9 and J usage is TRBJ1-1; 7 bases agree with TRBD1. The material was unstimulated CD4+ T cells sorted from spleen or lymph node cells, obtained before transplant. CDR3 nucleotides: TGTGCCAGCAGCCTCGGACAGGTGAACACTGAAGCTTTCTTT. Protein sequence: CASSLGQVNTEAFF. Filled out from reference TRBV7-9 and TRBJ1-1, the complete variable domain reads DTGVSQNPRHKITKRGQNVTFRCDPISEHNRLYWYRQTLGQGPEFLTYFQNEAQLEKSRLLSDRFSAERPKGSFSTLEIQRTEQGDSAMYLCASSLGQVNTEAFFGQGTRLTVV.